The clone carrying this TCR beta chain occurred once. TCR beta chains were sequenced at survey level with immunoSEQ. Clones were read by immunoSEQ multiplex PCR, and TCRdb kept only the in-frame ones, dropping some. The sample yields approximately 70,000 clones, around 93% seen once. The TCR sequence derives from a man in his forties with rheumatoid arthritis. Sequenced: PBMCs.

CDR3 sequence: CASSPRPQGANYGYTF. In nucleotides, the CDR3 is TGTGCCAGCAGCCCACGACCACAGGGGGCTAACTATGGCTACACCTTC. The chain joins TRBV7-2 to TRBJ1-2; the match to TRBD1 covers 8 bases. V lost 5 bases and J lost 0; bases outside the gene matches: 8. CDR3 length: 16 amino acids. Germline V gene sequence: CDR1 SGHTA, CDR2 FQGNSA.